This T cell receptor (beta chain) appears in the sequencing data of a study of vaccination effects on CD4 cells after COVID-19. Of note for this clone: What it recognizes is unknown.

CD4+ T cells specific for antigen were expanded with viral peptide pools by the ViraFEST assay before sequencing. Once cultured for roughly nine days, the cells underwent separation to obtain CD4+ T cells. All participants had two doses of either the BNT162b2 or mRNA-1273 vaccine. In culture with 10 IU/ml IL-2 and about 10 ug/ml peptides, PBMC were grown at a few million per well. Sequenced by immunoSEQ multiplex PCR; TCRdb stores in-frame clones only, minus some. There are over 25,000 clones in the sample; over 75% occur only once, and under 7% lies in the top ten. The receptor comes from a human donor who received a COVID-19 vaccine. Some clones in this sample may be carry-over from other donors' samples. This specimen was CD4+ T cells from PBMCs cultured with SARS-CoV-2 spike peptides, taken after COVID-19 vaccination.

Written as DNA, the CDR3 is TGTGCCAGCAGTTACCCAGGGGAGGGGAACACTGAAGCTTTCTTT. It specifies CASSYPGEGNTEAFF. V gene TRBV6-2 or TRBV6-3 combines with J gene TRBJ1-1; maybe TRBD1 (6 bases). The V gene's germline CDR1 is MNHEY and CDR2 SVGEGT. The CDR3 is made up of 15 amino acids. V lost 2 bases and J 1 base, leaving 11 bases between the germline ends.